This entry describes one TCR beta chain. Its antigen is not known. This sample is drawn from a study of shared clonotypes between healthy human individuals. Study outcomes and limitations: Few donors limited the genetic and exposure-history diversity represented. A reduction in generation probabilities was seen for non-shared clonotypes relative to those shared by all four donors.

Assay used: immunoSEQ multiplex PCR; TCRdb lists only in-frame clones, some missing. The sample holds 1,400,000 or so clones, around 98.5% seen once. The germline V gene has CDR1 ENHRY and CDR2 SYGVKD. The CDR3 totals 13 residues. V was clipped by 6 bases and J by 5 bases; unmatched bases: 3. This receptor was obtained from a man younger than 40 in good health. V is TRBV10-3 and J is TRBJ2-7, with 11 bases lining up with TRBD1. Material: naive CD4+ T cells sorted from blood. Noted subset: CD45RA+ positively selected. The CDR3 coding sequence is TGTGCCATCAGGGGGACAGGGGGACACGAGCAGTACTTC. Protein: CAIRGTGGHEQYF.